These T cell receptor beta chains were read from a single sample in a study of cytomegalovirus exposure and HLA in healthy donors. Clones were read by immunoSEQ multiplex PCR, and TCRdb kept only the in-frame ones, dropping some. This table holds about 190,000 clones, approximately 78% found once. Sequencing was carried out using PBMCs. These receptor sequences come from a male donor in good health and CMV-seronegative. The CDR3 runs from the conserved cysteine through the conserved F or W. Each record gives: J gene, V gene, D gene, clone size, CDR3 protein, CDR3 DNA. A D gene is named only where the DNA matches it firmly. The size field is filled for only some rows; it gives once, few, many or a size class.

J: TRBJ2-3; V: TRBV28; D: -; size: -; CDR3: CASSFWQGRLSGSTDTQYF; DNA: TGTGCCAGCAGTTTCTGGCAGGGAAGGCTAAGCGGGTCAACAGATACGCAGTATTTT
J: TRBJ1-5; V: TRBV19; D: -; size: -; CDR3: CASSQGKGNQPQHF; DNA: TGTGCCAGTAGTCAGGGGAAAGGCAATCAGCCCCAGCATTTT
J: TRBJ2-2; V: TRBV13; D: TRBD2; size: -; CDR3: CASSSGGAFETGELFF; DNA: TGTGCCAGCAGCTCCGGGGGGGCCTTTGAAACCGGGGAGCTGTTTTTT
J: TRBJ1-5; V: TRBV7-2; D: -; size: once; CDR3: CASSLQGRWGNQPQHF; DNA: TGTGCCAGCAGCCTACAGGGTCGATGGGGCAATCAGCCCCAGCATTTT
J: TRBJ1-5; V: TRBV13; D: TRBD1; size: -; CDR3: CASSLGTGGNSNQPQHF; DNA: TGTGCCAGCAGCTTAGGGACAGGGGGCAACAGCAATCAGCCCCAGCATTTT
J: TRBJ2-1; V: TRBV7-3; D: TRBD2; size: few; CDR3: CASSLDSGRAPHNEQFF; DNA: TGTGCCAGCAGCTTAGATTCCGGGAGGGCTCCCCATAATGAGCAGTTCTTC
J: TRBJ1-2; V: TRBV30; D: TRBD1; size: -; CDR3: CAWEDRGLSYGYTF; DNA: TGTGCCTGGGAGGACAGGGGGCTGAGCTATGGCTACACCTTC
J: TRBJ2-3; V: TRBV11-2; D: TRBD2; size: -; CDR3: CASSSGLAITDTQYF; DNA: TGTGCCAGCAGCTCGGGACTAGCTATCACAGATACGCAGTATTTT
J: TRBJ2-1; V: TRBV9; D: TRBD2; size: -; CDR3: CASSVRGRAIDEQFF; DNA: TGTGCCAGCAGCGTACGGGGGAGGGCCATAGATGAGCAGTTCTTC
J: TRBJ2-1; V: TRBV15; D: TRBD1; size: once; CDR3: CATSREDRGRLDEQFF; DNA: TGTGCCACCAGCAGAGAGGACAGGGGGCGTCTGGATGAGCAGTTCTTC
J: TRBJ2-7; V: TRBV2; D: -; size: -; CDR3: CASSDRWTYSYEQYF; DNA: TGTGCCAGCAGTGATCGATGGACATACTCCTACGAGCAGTACTTC
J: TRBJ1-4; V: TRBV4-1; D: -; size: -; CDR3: CASSQGGGSNEKLFF; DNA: TGCGCCAGCAGCCAAGGAGGAGGGTCTAATGAAAAACTGTTTTTT
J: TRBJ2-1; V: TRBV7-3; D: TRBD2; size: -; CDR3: CASSSSGSGNEQFF; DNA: TGTGCCAGCAGCTCTAGCGGATCAGGCAATGAGCAGTTCTTC
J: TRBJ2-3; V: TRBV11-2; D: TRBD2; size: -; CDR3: CASSQTSGRRADTQYF; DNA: TGTGCCAGCAGCCAAACTAGCGGGAGGCGCGCAGATACGCAGTATTTT
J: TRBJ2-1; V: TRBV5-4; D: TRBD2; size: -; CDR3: CASSLASGGLAYNEQFF; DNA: TGTGCCAGCAGCTTGGCTAGCGGGGGCCTCGCCTACAATGAGCAGTTCTTC
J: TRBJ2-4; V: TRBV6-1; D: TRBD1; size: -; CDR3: CASSERTGFIQYF; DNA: TGTGCCAGCAGTGAAAGGACAGGGTTCATTCAGTACTTC
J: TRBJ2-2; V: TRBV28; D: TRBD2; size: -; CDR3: CASSTQLAGLINTGELFF; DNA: TGTGCCAGCAGCACCCAACTAGCGGGCCTAATAAACACCGGGGAGCTGTTTTTT
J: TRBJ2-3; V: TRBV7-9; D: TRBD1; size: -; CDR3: CASSAGTDRGRGAQYF; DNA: TGTGCCAGCAGCGCGGGGACGGACAGGGGGCGCGGCGCGCAGTATTTT
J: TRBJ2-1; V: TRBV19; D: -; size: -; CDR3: CASSININEQFF; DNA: TGTGCCAGTAGTATAAACATCAATGAGCAGTTCTTC
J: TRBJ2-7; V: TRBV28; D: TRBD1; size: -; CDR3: CASSPPGQGWEQYF; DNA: TGTGCCAGCAGTCCTCCGGGACAGGGCTGGGAGCAGTACTTC
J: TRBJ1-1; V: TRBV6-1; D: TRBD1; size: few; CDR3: CASSEVRTGGAFF; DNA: TGTGCCAGCAGTGAGGTTCGGACAGGAGGAGCTTTCTTT
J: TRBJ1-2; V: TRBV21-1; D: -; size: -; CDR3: CASRGSPEGGYTF; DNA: TGTGCCAGCAGAGGGAGCCCCGAGGGCGGCTACACCTTC
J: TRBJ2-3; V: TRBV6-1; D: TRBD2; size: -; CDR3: CASSGGAGGVNSGDTQYF; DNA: TGTGCCAGCAGTGGGGGGGCGGGGGGAGTCAATTCAGGAGATACGCAGTATTTT
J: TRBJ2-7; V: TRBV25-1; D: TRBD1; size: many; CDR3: CASSVTGVDEQYF; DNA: TGTGCCAGCAGTGTAACAGGGGTAGACGAGCAGTACTTC
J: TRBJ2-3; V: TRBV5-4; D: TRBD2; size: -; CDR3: CASSLPGGPSTDTQYF; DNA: TGTGCCAGCAGTTTACCGGGGGGGCCTAGCACAGATACGCAGTATTTT
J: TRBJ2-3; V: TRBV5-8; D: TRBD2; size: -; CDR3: CASSLEAGGRFSDTQYF; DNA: TGTGCCAGCAGCTTGGAAGCGGGGGGGCGGTTTTCAGATACGCAGTATTTT
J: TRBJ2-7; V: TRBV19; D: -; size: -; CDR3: CASSIGQGRRYEQYF; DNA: TGTGCCAGTAGTATTGGTCAGGGGCGTCGCTACGAGCAGTACTTC
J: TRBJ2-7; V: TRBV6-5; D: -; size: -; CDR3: CASRPPGLYEQYF; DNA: TGTGCCAGCAGACCACCAGGATTGTACGAGCAGTACTTC
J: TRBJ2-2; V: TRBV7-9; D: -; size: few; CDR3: CASSLRLGGELFF; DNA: TGTGCCAGCAGCTTAAGACTTGGCGGGGAGCTGTTTTTT
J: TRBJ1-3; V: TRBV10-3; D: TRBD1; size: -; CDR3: CAISAGTGYNTIYF; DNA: TGTGCCATCAGTGCCGGGACAGGCTACAACACCATATATTTT
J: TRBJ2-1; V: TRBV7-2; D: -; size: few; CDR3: CASSLLFYNEQFF; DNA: TGTGCCAGCAGCCTCCTGTTCTACAATGAGCAGTTCTTC
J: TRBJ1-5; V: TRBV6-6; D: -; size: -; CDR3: CASSRQGVGNQPQHF; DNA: TGTGCCAGCAGTCGGCAGGGCGTCGGCAATCAGCCCCAGCATTTT
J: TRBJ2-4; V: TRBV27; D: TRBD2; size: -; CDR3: CACPPGLAGGPGAKNIQYF; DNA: TGTGCCTGCCCACCGGGACTAGCGGGAGGGCCGGGAGCCAAAAACATTCAGTACTTC
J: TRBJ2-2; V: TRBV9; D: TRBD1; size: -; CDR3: CATKTGHTGELFF; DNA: TGTGCCACCAAGACAGGGCACACCGGGGAGCTGTTTTTT
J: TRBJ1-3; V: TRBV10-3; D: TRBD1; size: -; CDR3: CAIKGGQSGNTIYF; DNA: TGTGCCATCAAGGGGGGACAGAGTGGAAACACCATATATTTT
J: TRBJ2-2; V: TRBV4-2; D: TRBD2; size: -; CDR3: CASSPYRTSGRPNWDTGELFF; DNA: TGTGCCAGCAGCCCCTACCGGACTAGCGGGAGACCAAACTGGGACACCGGGGAGCTGTTTTTT